This entry lists 28 T cell receptor beta chains sequenced from one sample in a study of blood T cell repertoires in COVID-19. Clones were read by immunoSEQ multiplex PCR, and TCRdb kept only the in-frame ones, dropping some. The sample lists about 99,000 clones; 79% were seen once. The material sequenced was peripheral blood. Source of these receptors: a woman of 80 years or more with active or convalescent COVID-19.

The chain recombines TRBV6-5 with TRBJ2-1; perhaps TRBD1 as D (6 bases). Germline V gene data show CDR1 as MNHEY and CDR2 as SVGAGI. The CDR3 has 14 residues. The V end lost 6 bases, the J end lost 6 bases, and 15 bases lay between the germline ends. CDR3 region: CASSRASGVNEQFF. The CDR3 region has the DNA TGTGCCAGCAGCCGAGCTTCAGGGGTCAATGAGCAGTTCTTC.

This clone has only one observation. The chain employs TRBV19 and TRBJ2-3; TRBD2 matches at 7 bases. The V gene end was trimmed by 5 bases and the J gene end by 2 bases; junction bases not matched to a gene: 4. The CDR3 loop spans 14 amino acids. CDR1 and CDR2 from the germline V gene are LNHDA and SQIVND (reference sequence). The CDR3 is CASSFQRDTDTQYF. Written as DNA, the CDR3 is TGTGCCAGTAGTTTCCAGCGGGACACAGATACGCAGTATTTT.

This chain uses TRBV9 with TRBJ2-7; 13 nucleotides line up with TRBD2. Trimming took 5 bases from V and 3 from J; bases not matched to a gene: 8. The CDR3 length is 16 residues. Germline V gene sequence: CDR1 SGDLS, CDR2 YYNGEE. The CDR3 sequence is CASSPGLAGTYYEQYF. CDR3 nucleotide sequence: TGTGCCAGCAGTCCGGGACTAGCGGGAACATACTACGAGCAGTACTTC.

The chain employs TRBV6-5 and TRBJ1-5; maybe TRBD1 (5 bases). The ends were cut back, 7 bases at V and 9 bases at J, with 19 bases in the middle. CDR3 length equals 14 residues. Per the germline V gene, CDR1 is MNHEY and CDR2 is SVGAGI. The CDR3 region has the DNA TGTGCCAGCATTTTAGGGGTTGCCGAAGGGCCCCAGCATTTT. Translation: CASILGVAEGPQHF.

The chain couples TRBV7-2 to TRBJ2-3; 11 bases line up with TRBD1. The germline V gene has CDR1 SGHTA and CDR2 FQGNSA. Trimming removed 1 base from V and 4 bases from J; junction bases left unmatched: 4. The CDR3 is made up of 16 amino acids. As DNA, the CDR3 is TGTGCCAGCAGCTTAGTTGGGACAGGGGGGGCAGATACGCAGTATTTT. This sequence encodes CASSLVGTGGADTQYF.

The chain links TRBV10-2 to TRBJ2-7; TRBD1 matches at 7 bases. The V and J ends lost 5 bases and 5 bases, in that order; junction bases with no gene match: 6. From germline, CDR1 is WSHSY and CDR2 SAAADI. This CDR3 region has 13 residues. The CDR3 DNA follows: TGCGCCAGCAGTCTGACAGGGCGGAACGAGCAGTACTTC. Translating gives CASSLTGRNEQYF.

The V gene is TRBV2, the J gene TRBJ2-7, with TRBD1 matching over 8 bases. The CDR3 has 14 residues. The germline CDR1 and CDR2 sequences are SNHLY and FYNNEI. J gave up 5 bases and V 7 bases, and 10 bases lay outside the gene matches. The DNA for the CDR3 is TGTGCCAGCACCCCGGGACAGGTACCCCACGAGCAGTACTTC. It yields the protein CASTPGQVPHEQYF. Full variable domain (outside the CDR3, taken from reference TRBV2 and TRBJ2-7): EPEVTQTPSHQVTQMGQEVILRCVPISNHLYFYWYRQILGQKVEFLVSFYNNEISEKSEIFDDQFSVERPDGSNFTLKIRSTKLEDSAMYFCASTPGQVPHEQYFGPGTRLTVT.

This chain links TRBV5-6 with TRBJ2-4; the match to TRBD1 covers 7 bases. The CDR3 sequence is 14 residues long. Germline V CDR1 and CDR2: SGHDT, YYEEEE. V lost 3 bases to trimming and J lost 1 base; unmatched junction nucleotides: 1. This CDR3 is CASSSQGAKNIQYF. CDR3 DNA sequence: TGTGCCAGCAGCTCACAGGGGGCCAAAAACATTCAGTACTTC.

This clone came up a few times. This chain joins TRBV7-6 and TRBJ1-1; maybe TRBD1 (6 bases). The CDR3 totals 14 residues. Germline V gene data show CDR1 as SGHVS and CDR2 as FNYEAQ. Trimming shortened V by 3 bases and J by 4 bases, and 12 bases separated the two germline ends. CDR3 sequence: CASSLGAGATEAFF. The CDR3 DNA reads as TGTGCCAGCAGCTTGGGGGCAGGGGCCACTGAAGCTTTCTTT.

The chain joins TRBV9 to TRBJ2-2; 10 nucleotides match TRBD1. Trimming at V came to 3 bases and at J to 11 bases, leaving 7 bases not matched to a gene. Germline V gene data show CDR1 as SGDLS and CDR2 as YYNGEE. The CDR3 consists of 14 residues. CDR3 sequence: CASSAGTGVVELFF. CDR3 in DNA: TGTGCCAGCAGCGCCGGGACAGGGGTGGTTGAGCTGTTTTTT.

The V call is TRBV7-7, the J call TRBJ2-3; 8 nucleotides align to TRBD2. Germline loops: CDR1 SSHAT, CDR2 FNYEAQ (reference sequence). After removal of 2 bases from V and 4 bases from J, the junction contained 14 bases not matched to a gene. There are 18 residues in the CDR3. The CDR3 reads CASSLLASGGAGADTQYF. The DNA of the CDR3 is TGTGCCAGCAGCTTACTGGCCTCGGGGGGGGCTGGAGCAGATACGCAGTATTTT.

The V gene is TRBV18, the J gene TRBJ1-5, with 7 bases matching TRBD1. Per germline, CDR1 KGHSH and CDR2 LQKENI. V lost 5 bases and J lost 3; bases outside the gene matches: 4. This CDR3 has 14 amino acids. CDR3 nucleotide sequence: TGTGCCAGCTCAGCGACAGGGAACAATCAGCCCCAGCATTTT. Translated, it gives CASSATGNNQPQHF.

The rearrangement joins TRBV7-6 to TRBJ2-2, with D possibly matching TRBD1 (5 bases). This CDR3 has 17 residues. Per the germline V gene, CDR1 is SGHVS and CDR2 is FNYEAQ. The ends were cut back, 4 bases at V and 4 bases at J, with 19 bases in the middle. CDR3: CASSSLGGRVVTGELFF. CDR3 bases: TGTGCCAGCAGCTCCCTCGGTGGCAGGGTGGTCACCGGGGAGCTGTTTTTT.

This chain uses TRBV9 with TRBJ2-1; perhaps TRBD2 as D (5 bases). The V end was cut by 0 bases, the J end by 9 bases, with 7 bases between. The CDR3 runs 12 residues. Germline V gene sequence: CDR1 SGDLS, CDR2 YYNGEE. The CDR3: CASSVVAGEQFF. CDR3 nucleotides: TGTGCCAGCAGCGTAGTGGCGGGTGAGCAGTTCTTC.

This clone was observed once. J is TRBJ2-1 and V is TRBV19; D is possibly TRBD2 (6 bases). The germline V gene encodes CDR1 LNHDA and CDR2 SQIVND (reference sequence). CDR3 size: 12 residues. V was shortened by 4 bases and J by 11 bases, with 12 bases between the two germline ends. This CDR3 reads CASSRTREKQFF. In nucleotides, the CDR3 is TGTGCCAGTAGTAGGACCCGGGAGAAGCAGTTCTTC.

This clone was observed a single time. This rearrangement joins TRBV5-6 to TRBJ2-1; 8 bases are a match to TRBD2. J was trimmed by 2 bases and V by 2 bases; bases with no gene match: 12. CDR3 length: 18 residues. Germline V gene sequence: CDR1 SGHDT, CDR2 YYEEEE. In DNA, the CDR3 is TGTGCCAGCAGCTTCGATACCCTCCCGGGAGGGACCTACAATGAGCAGTTCTTC. The encoded protein is CASSFDTLPGGTYNEQFF.

The genes are TRBV5-1 and TRBJ1-1; 7 positions match TRBD1. Germline CDR1 reads SGHRS; CDR2 reads YFSETQ. The trim removed 5 bases at V and 4 bases at J, leaving 8 bases unmatched. The CDR3 is 14 residues long. Here the CDR3 reads CASRTQGGLTEAFF. As DNA, the CDR3 is TGCGCCAGCAGAACCCAGGGGGGCCTCACTGAAGCTTTCTTT. Combining the CDR3 with reference TRBV5-1 and TRBJ1-1 gives the whole variable domain KAGVTQTPRYLIKTRGQQVTLSCSPISGHRSVSWYQQTPGQGLQFLFEYFSETQRNKGNFPGRFSGRQFSNSRSEMNVSTLELGDSALYLCASRTQGGLTEAFFGQGTRLTVV.

The chain carries TRBV5-1 and TRBJ2-1, with TRBD2 as a possible D gene (6 bases). The CDR3 sequence is 15 residues long. Germline V gene sequence: CDR1 SGHRS, CDR2 YFSETQ. V shed 2 bases and J shed 6 bases, with 15 bases lying between them. The CDR3 region is CASSFGGLGVNEQFF. CDR3 in DNA: TGCGCCAGCAGCTTTGGAGGGTTGGGGGTCAATGAGCAGTTCTTC.

Here the CDR3 DNA reads TGTGCCAGCAGTCTACAGATGAACACTGAAGCTTTCTTT. It encodes CASSLQMNTEAFF. The chain combines TRBV6-2 or TRBV6-3 with TRBJ1-1; D gene uncertain. Germline V gene data show CDR1 as MNHEY and CDR2 as SVGEGT. Trimming took 5 bases from V and 0 from J, leaving 7 bases between them. This CDR3 comprises 13 residues.

CDR3 bases: TGTGCCAGCAGCTCCACCGGGACAGGGGTAACCACTGAAGCTTTCTTT. Residues: CASSSTGTGVTTEAFF. This rearrangement joins TRBV7-9 to TRBJ1-1; the match to TRBD1 covers 10 bases. J lost 4 bases, V lost 4 bases, and 9 bases had no gene match. Per the germline V gene, CDR1 is SEHNR and CDR2 is FQNEAQ (reference sequence). This CDR3 is 16 amino acids long.

The chain combines TRBV19 with TRBJ2-1, with TRBD2 matching 10 bases. The CDR3 covers 12 residues. Germline CDR1 is LNHDA and CDR2 is SQIVND (reference sequence). J gave up 10 bases and V 5 bases, and 2 bases lay outside the gene matches. CDR3 in amino acids: CASSLLAGEQFF. DNA of the CDR3: TGTGCCAGTAGTTTACTAGCGGGGGAGCAGTTCTTC.

The rearrangement joins TRBV11-1 to TRBJ2-1, with D maybe TRBD2 (6 bases). CDR1 and CDR2 (germline): SGHAT, FQDESV (reference sequence). This CDR3 has 15 amino acids. V was clipped by 5 bases and J by 7 bases, with 18 bases between them. The DNA for the CDR3 is TGTGCCAGCAGCACCCGACTTGGGAGCGGGAATGAGCAGTTCTTC. Protein: CASSTRLGSGNEQFF.

The J gene is TRBJ2-5, the V gene TRBV6-5; possible D gene TRBD2, 5 bases. CDR1 MNHEY and CDR2 SVGAGI come from the germline V gene. Trimming removed 4 bases from V and 1 base from J, with 7 bases in between. CDR3 length equals 13 residues. The CDR3 nucleotides are TGTGCCAGCAGTTGGGAGTCCCAAGAGACCCAGTACTTC. Amino acids: CASSWESQETQYF.

The rearrangement uses TRBV4-3 and TRBJ2-7; no clear D. V shed 0 bases and J shed 2 bases, with 14 bases lying between them. Germline V lookup: CDR1 LGHNA, CDR2 YSLEER. CDR3 size: 16 residues. The CDR3 loop is CASSQDVGRLTYEQYF. In DNA, the CDR3 is TGCGCCAGCAGCCAAGACGTAGGCAGACTGACCTACGAGCAGTACTTC.

This chain connects TRBV7-8 to TRBJ2-2; 7 bases line up with TRBD1. From germline, CDR1 is SGHVS and CDR2 FQNEAQ. J lost 3 bases, V lost 3 bases, and 4 bases had no gene match. CDR3 size: 15 residues. DNA of the CDR3: TGTGCCAGCAGCTTGACAGGGTGGGACACCGGGGAGCTGTTTTTT. It codes for CASSLTGWDTGELFF.

The chain has TRBV4-3 and TRBJ2-1; the D gene is possibly TRBD1 (8 bases). Germline V gene lookup returns CDR1 LGHNA and CDR2 YSLEER. The CDR3 loop spans 17 amino acids. V was cut by 0 bases and J by 1 base, with 13 bases left in between. The CDR3: CASSQDPQGGSYNEQFF. The CDR3 coding sequence is TGCGCCAGCAGCCAAGACCCACAGGGGGGGTCCTACAATGAGCAGTTCTTC.

The chain combines TRBV9 with TRBJ2-7, with TRBD2 as a possible D gene (5 bases). Germline V CDR1 and CDR2: SGDLS, YYNGEE. The V gene lost 0 bases and the J gene lost 7 bases, with 11 bases spanning the gap. The CDR3 is 13 residues long. The CDR3 nucleotides read TGTGCCAGCAGCGTAGATGTAGCGCGAGAGCAGTACTTC. It specifies CASSVDVAREQYF. Drawing the rest from reference TRBV9 and TRBJ2-7, the complete variable domain is DSGVTQTPKHLITATGQRVTLRCSPRSGDLSVYWYQQSLDQGLQFLIQYYNGEERAKGNILERFSAQQFPDLHSELNLSSLELGDSALYFCASSVDVAREQYFGPGTRLTVT.

The V call is TRBV18, the J call TRBJ1-3; D remains ambiguous. Trimming shortened V by 1 base and J by 2 bases, and 12 bases separated the two germline ends. This CDR3 comprises 16 residues. Looked up from germline, CDR1 is KGHSH and CDR2 is LQKENI. The CDR3 protein is CASSPQRVGAGNTIYF. CDR3 DNA: TGTGCCAGCTCACCACAGCGGGTTGGTGCTGGAAACACCATATATTTT. Full variable domain (missing parts from reference TRBV18 and TRBJ1-3): NAGVMQNPRHLVRRRGQEARLRCSPMKGHSHVYWYRQLPEEGLKFMVYLQKENIIDESGMPKERFSAEFPKEGPSILRIQQVVRGDSAAYFCASSPQRVGAGNTIYFGEGSWLTVV.